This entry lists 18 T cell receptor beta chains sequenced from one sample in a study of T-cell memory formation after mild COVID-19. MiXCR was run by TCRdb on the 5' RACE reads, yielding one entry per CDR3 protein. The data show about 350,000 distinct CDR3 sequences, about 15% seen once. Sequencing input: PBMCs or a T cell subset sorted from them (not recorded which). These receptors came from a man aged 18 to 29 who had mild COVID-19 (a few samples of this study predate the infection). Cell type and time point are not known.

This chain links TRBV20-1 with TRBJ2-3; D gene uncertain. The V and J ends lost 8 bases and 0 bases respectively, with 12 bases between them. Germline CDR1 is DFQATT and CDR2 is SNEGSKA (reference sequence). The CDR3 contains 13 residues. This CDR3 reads CSPTHSSTDTQYF. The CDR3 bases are TGCAGTCCGACTCACTCTAGCACAGATACGCAGTATTTT.

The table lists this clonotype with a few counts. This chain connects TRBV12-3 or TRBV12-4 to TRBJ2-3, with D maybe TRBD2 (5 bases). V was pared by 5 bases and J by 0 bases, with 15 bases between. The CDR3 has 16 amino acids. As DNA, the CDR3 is TGTGCCAGCAGTCGTGGACTGACAACTAGCACAGATACGCAGTATTTT. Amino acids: CASSRGLTTSTDTQYF.

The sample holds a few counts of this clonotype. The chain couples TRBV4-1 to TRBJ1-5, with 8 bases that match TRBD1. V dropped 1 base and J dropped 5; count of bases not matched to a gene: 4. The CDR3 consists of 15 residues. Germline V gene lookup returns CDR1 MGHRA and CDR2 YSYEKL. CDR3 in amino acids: CASSQGGTGHQPQHF. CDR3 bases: TGCGCCAGCAGCCAAGGTGGGACAGGCCATCAGCCCCAGCATTTT.

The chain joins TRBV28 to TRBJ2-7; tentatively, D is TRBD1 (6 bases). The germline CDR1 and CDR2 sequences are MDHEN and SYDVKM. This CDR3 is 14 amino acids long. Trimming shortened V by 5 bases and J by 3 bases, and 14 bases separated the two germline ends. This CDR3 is CASSTMGHNYEQYV. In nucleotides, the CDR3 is TGTGCCAGCAGTACTATGGGACATAACTACGAGCAGTACGTC.

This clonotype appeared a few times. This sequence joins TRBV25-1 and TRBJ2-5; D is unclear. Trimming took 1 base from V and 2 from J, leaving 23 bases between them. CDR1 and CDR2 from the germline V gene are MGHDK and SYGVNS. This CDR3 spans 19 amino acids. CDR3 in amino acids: CASSESPESLAGEQETQYF. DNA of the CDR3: TGTGCCAGCAGTGAATCCCCCGAATCTTTGGCAGGCGAACAAGAGACCCAGTACTTC. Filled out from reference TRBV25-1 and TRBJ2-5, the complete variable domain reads EADIYQTPRYLVIGTGKKITLECSQTMGHDKMYWYQQDPGMELHLIHYSYGVNSTEKGDLSSESTVSRIRTEHFPLTLESARPSHTSQYLCASSESPESLAGEQETQYFGPGTRLLVL.

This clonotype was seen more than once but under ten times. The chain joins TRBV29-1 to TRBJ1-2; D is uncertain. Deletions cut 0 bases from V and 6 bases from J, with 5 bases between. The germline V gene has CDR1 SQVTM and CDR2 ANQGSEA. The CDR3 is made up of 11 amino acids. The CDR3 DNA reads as TGCAGCGTTGAAGACAGGAATGGCTACACCTTC. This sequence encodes CSVEDRNGYTF.

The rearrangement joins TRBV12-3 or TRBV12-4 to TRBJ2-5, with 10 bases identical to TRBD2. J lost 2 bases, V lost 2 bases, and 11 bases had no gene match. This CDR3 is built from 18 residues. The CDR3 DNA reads TGTGCCAGCAGTTTATCCCGGACTAGCGGTATACTACAAGAGACCCAGTACTTC. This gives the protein CASSLSRTSGILQETQYF.

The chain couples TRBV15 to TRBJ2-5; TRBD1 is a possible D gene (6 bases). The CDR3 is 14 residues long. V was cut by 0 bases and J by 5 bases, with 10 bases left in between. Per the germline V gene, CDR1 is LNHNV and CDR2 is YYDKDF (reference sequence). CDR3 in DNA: TGTGCCACCAGCAGAGACAGGGGTTTGGAGACCCAGTACTTC. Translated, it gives CATSRDRGLETQYF. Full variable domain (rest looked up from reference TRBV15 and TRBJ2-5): DAMVIQNPRYQVTQFGKPVTLSCSQTLNHNVMYWYQQKSSQAPKLLFHYYDKDFNNEADTPDNFQSRRPNTSFCFLDIRSPGLGDTAMYLCATSRDRGLETQYFGPGTRLLVL.

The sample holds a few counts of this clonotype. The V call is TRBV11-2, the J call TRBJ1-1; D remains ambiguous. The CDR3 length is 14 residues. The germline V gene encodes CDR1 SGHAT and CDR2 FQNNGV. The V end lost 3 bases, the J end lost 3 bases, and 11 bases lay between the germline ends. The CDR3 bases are TGTGCCAGCAGCTTTGGTTTGGTGGACACTGAAGCTTTCTTT. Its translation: CASSFGLVDTEAFF.

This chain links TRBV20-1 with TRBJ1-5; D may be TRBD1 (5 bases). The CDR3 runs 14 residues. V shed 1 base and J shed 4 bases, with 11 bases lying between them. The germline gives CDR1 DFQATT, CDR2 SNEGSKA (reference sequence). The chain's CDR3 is CSARVGARNQPQHF. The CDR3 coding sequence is TGCAGTGCTAGAGTTGGGGCCAGGAATCAGCCCCAGCATTTT.

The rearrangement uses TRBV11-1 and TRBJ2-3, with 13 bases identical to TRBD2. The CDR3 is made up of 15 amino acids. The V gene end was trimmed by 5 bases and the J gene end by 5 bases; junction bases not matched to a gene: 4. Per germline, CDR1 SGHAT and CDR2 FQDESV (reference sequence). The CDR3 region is CASSTSGGAGDTQYF. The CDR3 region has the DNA TGTGCCAGCAGCACTAGCGGGGGGGCGGGAGATACGCAGTATTTT.

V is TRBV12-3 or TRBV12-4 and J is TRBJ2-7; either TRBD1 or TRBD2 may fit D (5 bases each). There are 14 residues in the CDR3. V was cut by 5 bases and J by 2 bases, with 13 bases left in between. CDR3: CASSPGTAAYEQYF. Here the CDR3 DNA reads TGTGCCAGCAGTCCCGGGACCGCTGCCTACGAGCAGTACTTC.

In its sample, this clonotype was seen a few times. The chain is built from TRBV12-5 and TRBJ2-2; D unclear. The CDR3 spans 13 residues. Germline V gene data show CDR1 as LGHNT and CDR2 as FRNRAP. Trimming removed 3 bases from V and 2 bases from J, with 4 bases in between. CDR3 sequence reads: CASGFINTGELFF. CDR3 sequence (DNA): TGTGCTAGTGGTTTCATAAACACCGGGGAGCTGTTTTTT.

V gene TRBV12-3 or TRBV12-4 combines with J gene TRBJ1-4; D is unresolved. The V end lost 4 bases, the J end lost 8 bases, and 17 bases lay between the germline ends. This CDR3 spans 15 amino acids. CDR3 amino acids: CASSSLTGRAEKLFF. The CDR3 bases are TGTGCCAGCAGTTCCCTGACCGGGCGCGCAGAAAAACTGTTTTTT.

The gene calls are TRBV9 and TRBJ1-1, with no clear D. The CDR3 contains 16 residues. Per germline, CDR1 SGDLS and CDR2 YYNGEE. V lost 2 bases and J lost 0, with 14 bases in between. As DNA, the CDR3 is TGTGCCAGCAGCGTCCGGCAGGATTCCATGAACACTGAAGCTTTCTTT. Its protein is CASSVRQDSMNTEAFF.

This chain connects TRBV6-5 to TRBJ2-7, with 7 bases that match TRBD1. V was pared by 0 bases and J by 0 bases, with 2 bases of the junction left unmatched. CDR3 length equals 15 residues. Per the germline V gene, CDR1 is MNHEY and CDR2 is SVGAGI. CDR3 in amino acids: CASSYSTGSSYEQYF. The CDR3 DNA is TGTGCCAGCAGTTACTCGACAGGGAGCTCCTACGAGCAGTACTTC.

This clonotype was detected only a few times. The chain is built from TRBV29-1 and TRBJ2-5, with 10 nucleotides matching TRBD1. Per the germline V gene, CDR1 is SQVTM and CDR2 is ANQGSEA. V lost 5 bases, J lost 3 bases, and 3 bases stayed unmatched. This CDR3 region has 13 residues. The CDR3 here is CSVMGTGEETQYF. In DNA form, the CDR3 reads TGCAGCGTTATGGGGACAGGGGAAGAGACCCAGTACTTC. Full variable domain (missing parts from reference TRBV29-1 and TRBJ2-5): SAVISQKPSRDICQRGTSLTIQCQVDSQVTMMFWYRQQPGQSLTLIATANQGSEATYESGFVIDKFPISRPNLTFSTLTVSNMSPEDSSIYLCSVMGTGEETQYFGPGTRLLVL.

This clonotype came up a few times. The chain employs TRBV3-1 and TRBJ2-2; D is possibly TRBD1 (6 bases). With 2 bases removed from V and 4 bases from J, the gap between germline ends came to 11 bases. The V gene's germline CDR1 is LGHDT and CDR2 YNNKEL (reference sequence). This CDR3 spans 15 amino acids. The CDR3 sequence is CASSQWGPRTGELFF. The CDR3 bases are TGTGCCAGCAGCCAATGGGGGCCGCGCACCGGGGAGCTGTTTTTT.